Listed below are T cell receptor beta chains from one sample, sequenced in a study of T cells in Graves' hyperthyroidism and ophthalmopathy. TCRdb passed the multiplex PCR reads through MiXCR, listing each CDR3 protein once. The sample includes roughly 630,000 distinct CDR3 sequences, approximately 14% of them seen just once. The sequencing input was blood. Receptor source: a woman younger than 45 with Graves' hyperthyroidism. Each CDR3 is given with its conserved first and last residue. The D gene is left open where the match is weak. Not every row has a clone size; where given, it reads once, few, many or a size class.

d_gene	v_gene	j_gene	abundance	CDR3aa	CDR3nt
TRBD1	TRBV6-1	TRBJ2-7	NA	CASTYAGTGGYEQYF	TGTGCCAGCACCTACGCCGGGACAGGGGGCTACGAGCAGTACTTC
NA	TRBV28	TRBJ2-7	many	CASSSERAHFSYEQYF	TGTGCCAGCAGTTCTGAGCGGGCACATTTTTCCTACGAGCAGTACTTC
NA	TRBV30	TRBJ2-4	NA	CAWSWAGAGIQYF	TGTGCCTGGAGTTGGGCGGGGGCAGGCATTCAGTACTTC
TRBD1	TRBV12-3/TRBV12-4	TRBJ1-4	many	CASSDRTGFSNEKLFF	TGTGCCAGCAGCGATAGGACAGGCTTCTCTAATGAAAAACTGTTTTTT
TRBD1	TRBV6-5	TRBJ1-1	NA	CASSYLGQLNTEAFF	TGTGCCAGCAGTTACCTGGGACAGCTGAACACTGAAGCTTTCTTT
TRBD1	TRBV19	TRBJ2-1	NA	CASSIEGQTYNEQFF	TGTGCCAGTAGTATAGAGGGACAGACCTACAATGAGCAGTTCTTC
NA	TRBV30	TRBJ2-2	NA	CAWSLARTGELFF	TGTGCCTGGAGTCTAGCGCGGACCGGGGAGCTGTTTTTT
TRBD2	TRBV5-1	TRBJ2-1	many	CASSFSGRGDEQFF	TGCGCCAGCAGCTTTAGCGGGAGAGGGGATGAGCAGTTCTTC
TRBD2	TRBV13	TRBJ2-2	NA	CASSTALAGKDTGELFF	TGTGCCAGCAGCACTGCGCTAGCGGGAAAGGACACCGGGGAGCTGTTTTTT
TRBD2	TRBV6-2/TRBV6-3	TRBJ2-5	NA	CASSAPPQLAAAQYF	TGTGCCAGCAGCGCCCCGCCCCAACTAGCGGCAGCCCAGTACTTC
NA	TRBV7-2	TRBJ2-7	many	CASSIDTLSYEQYF	TGTGCCAGCAGCATAGACACCCTCTCCTACGAGCAGTACTTC
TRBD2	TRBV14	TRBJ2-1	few	CASSHVPPGLAGRNEQFF	TGTGCCAGCAGCCACGTACCCCCTGGACTAGCGGGCCGCAATGAGCAGTTCTTC
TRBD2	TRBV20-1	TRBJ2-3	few	CSAEMGGSTDTQYF	TGCAGTGCAGAAATGGGAGGGAGCACAGATACGCAGTATTTT
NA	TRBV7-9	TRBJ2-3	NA	CASSGGWGTDTQYF	TGTGCCAGCAGCGGAGGGTGGGGGACAGATACGCAGTATTTT
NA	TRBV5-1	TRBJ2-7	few	CVSSPFGGAYEQYF	TGCGTCAGCAGCCCCTTCGGGGGAGCCTACGAGCAGTACTTC
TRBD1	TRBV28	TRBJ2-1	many	CASSRPGQGNNEQFF	TGTGCCAGCAGTCGTCCGGGACAGGGGAACAATGAGCAGTTCTTC
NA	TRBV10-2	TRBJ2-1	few	CASSGDGLYNEQFF	TGCGCCAGCAGTGGCGATGGGCTATACAATGAGCAGTTCTTC
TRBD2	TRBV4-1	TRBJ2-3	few	CASSQDLAGRTDTQYF	TGCGCCAGCAGCCAAGACCTAGCGGGTCGCACAGATACGCAGTATTTT
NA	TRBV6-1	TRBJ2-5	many	CASSSVSTVSLQYF	TGTGCCAGCAGTTCCGTTTCGACGGTATCCTTACAGTACTTC
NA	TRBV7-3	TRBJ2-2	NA	CASSSELTGELFF	TGTGCCAGCAGCTCCGAGTTGACCGGGGAGCTGTTTTTT
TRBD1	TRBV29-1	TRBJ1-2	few	CSVEGDLTGENYGYTF	TGCAGCGTTGAAGGAGATTTGACAGGGGAGAACTATGGCTACACCTTC
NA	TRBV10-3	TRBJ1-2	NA	CAISPTDYGYTF	TGTGCCATCAGTCCTACAGACTATGGCTACACCTTC
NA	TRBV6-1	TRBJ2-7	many	CASSAGRAQTYEQYF	TGTGCCAGCAGTGCCGGGAGAGCGCAAACCTACGAGCAGTACTTC
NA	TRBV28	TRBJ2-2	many	CASSTTENTGELFF	TGTGCCAGCAGTACTACAGAGAACACCGGGGAGCTGTTTTTT
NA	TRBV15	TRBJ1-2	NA	CATSRALQGSGYTF	TGTGCCACCAGCAGAGCTTTGCAGGGCTCTGGCTACACCTTC
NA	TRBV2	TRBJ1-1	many	CASMDSGNYEAFF	TGTGCCAGCATGGACTCAGGGAATTATGAAGCTTTCTTT
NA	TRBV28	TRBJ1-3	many	CASSLKMYRTGGNTIYF	TGTGCCAGCAGTTTAAAGATGTATAGGACCGGAGGAAACACCATATATTTT
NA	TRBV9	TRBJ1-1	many	CASSVGPNTEAFF	TGTGCCAGCAGCGTAGGTCCGAACACTGAAGCTTTCTTT
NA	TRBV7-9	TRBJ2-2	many	CASSPRGAIAGELFF	TGTGCCAGCAGCCCTAGGGGAGCGATCGCCGGGGAGCTGTTTTTT